This TCR beta chain was recovered during a study of shared clonotypes between healthy human individuals. Assay: immunoSEQ multiplex PCR; the TCRdb copy retains only in-frame clones and omits some. Of about 330,000 clones listed, over 75% were seen once; the top ten hold 15% to 20%. The CDR3 extends over 18 amino acids. V was pared by 4 bases and J by 0 bases, with 15 bases of the junction left unmatched. Germline V gene data show CDR1 as SGHNT and CDR2 as YYREEE (reference sequence). Sequenced material: memory CD8+ T cells sorted from blood. The subset here: CD45RO+ cells pooled with CCR7-negative TemRA cells. The TCR was taken from a young man in good health. V and J are TRBV5-4 and TRBJ2-7, with TRBD2 matching 8 bases. The CDR3 DNA reads as TGTGCCAGCAGCCCTATGAGGCATCTGGCGGGGGGCTCCTACGAGCAGTACTTC. Its translation is CASSPMRHLAGGSYEQYF.